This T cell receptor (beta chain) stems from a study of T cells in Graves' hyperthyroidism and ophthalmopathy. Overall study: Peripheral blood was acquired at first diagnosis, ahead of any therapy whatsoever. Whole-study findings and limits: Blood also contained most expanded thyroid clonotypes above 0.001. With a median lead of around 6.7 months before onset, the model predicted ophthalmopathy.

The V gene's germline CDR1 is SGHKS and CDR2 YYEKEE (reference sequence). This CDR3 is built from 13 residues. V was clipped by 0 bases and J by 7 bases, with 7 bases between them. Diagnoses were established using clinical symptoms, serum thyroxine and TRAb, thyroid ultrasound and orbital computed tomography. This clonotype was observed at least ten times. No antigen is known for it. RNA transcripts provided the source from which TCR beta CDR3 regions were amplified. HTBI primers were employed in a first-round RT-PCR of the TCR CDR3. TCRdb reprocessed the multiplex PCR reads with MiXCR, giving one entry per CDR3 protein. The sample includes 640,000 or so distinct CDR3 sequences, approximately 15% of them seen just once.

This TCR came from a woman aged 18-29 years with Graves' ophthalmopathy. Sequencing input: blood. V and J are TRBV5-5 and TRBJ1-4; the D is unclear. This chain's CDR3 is CASSLERGEKLFF. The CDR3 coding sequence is TGTGCCAGCAGCTTGGAGCGTGGTGAAAAACTGTTTTTT.